This record covers a single TCR beta chain. Its antigen is still unknown. The data were obtained in a study of OX40 agonist ivuxolimab in advanced cancers. About the study: Mean age around 60 years, range about 20 to 85; just over 80% male.

The repertoire was sequenced with immunoSEQ multiplex PCR; TCRdb's copy has only in-frame clones and lacks some. The sample records approximately 87,000 clones, more than 85% being singletons. This CDR3 is built from 15 residues. Losses at the gene ends were 3 bases for V and 2 bases for J; bases not matched to a gene: 4. Per the germline V gene, CDR1 is MNHNS and CDR2 is SASEGT. General study findings and limits: Low normalized clonal expansion also occurred in some nonresponding patients. CD8+ T cells (on average) carried more expanded clones than CD4+ T cells.

This chain links TRBV6-1 with TRBJ2-3; 8 bases are a match to TRBD2. This material consisted of CD4+ or CD8+ T cells sorted from blood, taken in a trial of the OX40 agonist ivuxolimab. The TCR was taken from an adult with an advanced solid tumor such as melanoma, head and neck, liver or kidney cancer. The CDR3 DNA sequence: TGTGCCAGCAGTGAGGGAGCGGGGGTCACAGATACGCAGTATTTT. Protein: CASSEGAGVTDTQYF.